The 28 T cell receptor beta chains given below trace back to one sample, sequenced in a study of control samples from healthy donors and cancer patients. TCRdb's table, derived via immunoSEQ multiplex PCR, lists solely in-frame clones and lacks some. The data contain over 150,000 clones, over 80% of them seen just once; the ten biggest clones take up roughly 1.5%. Sequencing was carried out using blood. The source of these receptors is a man aged 18 to 29 in good health.

The rearrangement uses TRBV18 and TRBJ2-7; 11 bases line up with TRBD1. The germline V gene encodes CDR1 KGHSH and CDR2 LQKENI. CDR3 size: 15 residues. The ends lost 3 bases at V and 6 bases at J; junction bases unmatched: 7. This CDR3 reads CASSPGQGAAGEQYF. DNA of the CDR3: TGTGCCAGCTCACCCGGACAGGGGGCCGCCGGCGAGCAGTACTTC.

The rearrangement joins TRBV19 to TRBJ1-1; possible D gene TRBD1, 5 bases. The germline gives CDR1 LNHDA, CDR2 SQIVND (reference sequence). Deletions cut 4 bases from V and 3 bases from J, with 15 bases between. This CDR3 has 15 amino acids. The CDR3 loop reads CASSKSLRGHTEAFF. The CDR3 bases are TGTGCCAGTAGTAAAAGTTTAAGGGGACACACTGAAGCTTTCTTT.

This chain connects TRBV11-2 to TRBJ2-5; D gene uncertain. The CDR3 spans 11 residues. The germline V gene has CDR1 SGHAT and CDR2 FQNNGV. The V end lost 4 bases, the J end lost 2 bases, and 2 bases lay between the germline ends. CDR3 amino acids: CASSYQETQYF. The CDR3 DNA reads TGTGCCAGCAGCTATCAAGAGACCCAGTACTTC.

The chain has TRBV3-1 (or the pseudogene TRBV3-2) and TRBJ1-1, with TRBD1 as a possible D gene (6 bases). Germline CDR1 LGHDT, CDR2 YNNKEL (reference sequence). The CDR3 loop spans 15 amino acids. The V gene lost 3 bases and the J gene lost 1 base, with 12 bases spanning the gap. The DNA for the CDR3 is TGTGCCAGCAGCCAGCACAGGGTTACGAACACTGAAGCTTTCTTT. It is translated as CASSQHRVTNTEAFF.

The genes are TRBV18 and TRBJ2-5; D is ambiguous. The CDR3 is made up of 15 amino acids. Per germline, CDR1 KGHSH and CDR2 LQKENI. The V gene lost 3 bases and the J gene lost 1 base, with 12 bases spanning the gap. The chain's CDR3 is CASSPNAVIQETQYF. The CDR3 nucleotides are TGTGCCAGCTCACCGAACGCAGTAATCCAAGAGACCCAGTACTTC. Supplemented by reference TRBV18 and TRBJ2-5, the full variable domain reads NAGVMQNPRHLVRRRGQEARLRCSPMKGHSHVYWYRQLPEEGLKFMVYLQKENIIDESGMPKERFSAEFPKEGPSILRIQQVVRGDSAAYFCASSPNAVIQETQYFGPGTRLLVL.

The chain uses TRBV14 and TRBJ1-1; D uncertain. V was trimmed by 5 bases and J by 1 base, leaving 11 bases between them. CDR3 size: 14 residues. Germline CDR1 reads SGHDN; CDR2 reads FVKESK. In nucleotides, the CDR3 is TGTGCCAGCAGCTCGCGGGTGGGGAACACTGAAGCTTTCTTT. Protein sequence: CASSSRVGNTEAFF.

This chain connects TRBV30 to TRBJ1-2; D is ambiguous. Deletions cut 2 bases from V and 8 bases from J, with 12 bases between. CDR1 and CDR2 from the germline V gene are GTSNPN and SVGIG (reference sequence). The CDR3 extends over 12 amino acids. The CDR3 nucleotides are TGTGCCTGGAGTTTGGATTTCGCGGGCTACACCTTC. This gives the protein CAWSLDFAGYTF.

The chain uses TRBV10-3 and TRBJ2-1; no clear D. The germline V gene encodes CDR1 ENHRY and CDR2 SYGVKD. The CDR3 runs 15 residues. The V end lost 3 bases, the J end lost 6 bases, and 15 bases lay between the germline ends. CDR3 DNA: TGTGCCATCAGTGATCCTAGGATCGTGGGCAATGAGCAGTTCTTC. It is translated as CAISDPRIVGNEQFF.

The chain carries TRBV6-5 and TRBJ2-3, with D unclear. This CDR3 is built from 12 residues. Per germline, CDR1 MNHEY and CDR2 SVGAGI. Trimming removed 7 bases at V and 5 bases at J, with 10 bases between. The CDR3 bases are TGTGCCAGCAAGATTAGAATAGATACGCAGTATTTT. The encoded protein is CASKIRIDTQYF.

This rearrangement joins TRBV30 to TRBJ1-2, with a possible D match to TRBD1 (5 bases). The CDR3 has 13 residues. V was trimmed by 0 bases and J by 8 bases, leaving 13 bases between them. CDR1 is GTSNPN and CDR2 is SVGIG in the germline V gene (reference sequence). As DNA, the CDR3 is TGTGCCTGGAGTGTATCGGGGACGGAGGGCTACACCTTC. Its translation: CAWSVSGTEGYTF.

Only one count was recorded for this clone. V gene TRBV7-9 combines with J gene TRBJ2-3, with D hard to call. V lost 2 bases and J 4 bases, leaving 4 bases between the germline ends. The germline V gene has CDR1 SEHNR and CDR2 FQNEAQ (reference sequence). This CDR3 contains 12 residues. CDR3 region: CASSLFADTQYF. CDR3 bases: TGTGCCAGCAGCTTATTTGCAGATACGCAGTATTTT.

CDR3 bases: TGTGCCACCCGGAAACAGGGGGCCTCCTCCTCTGGAAACACCATATATTTT. It is translated as CATRKQGASSSGNTIYF. This chain joins TRBV10-3 and TRBJ1-3; 9 bases line up with TRBD1. Germline CDR1 ENHRY, CDR2 SYGVKD. CDR3 size: 17 residues. V lost 10 bases to trimming and J lost 0 bases; unmatched junction nucleotides: 13.

Only a few counts were recorded for this clone. The V and J genes are TRBV5-1 and TRBJ2-4, with D unclear. V gave up 1 base and J gave up 0 bases, with 11 bases separating them. Germline CDR1 SGHRS, CDR2 YFSETQ. The CDR3 totals 16 residues. The chain's CDR3 is CASSLLGSLAKNIQYF. The DNA of the CDR3 is TGCGCCAGCAGCTTGTTAGGCAGCCTAGCCAAAAACATTCAGTACTTC.

V and J are TRBV6-5 and TRBJ2-7; D is perhaps TRBD1 (5 bases). The ends were cut back, 8 bases at V and 2 bases at J, with 13 bases in the middle. Germline values: CDR1 MNHEY, CDR2 SVGAGI. This CDR3 region has 13 residues. The CDR3 bases are TGTGCCAGCTCTGACAGAAGTCCCTACGAGCAGTACTTC. It encodes CASSDRSPYEQYF.

This clone showed up just once. This chain joins TRBV18 and TRBJ1-1; the D is unclear. V lost 2 bases, J lost 3 bases, and 10 bases lay in between. The CDR3 loop spans 14 amino acids. Germline V gene sequence: CDR1 KGHSH, CDR2 LQKENI. The CDR3 sequence: CASSPGSSDTEAFF. Written as DNA, the CDR3 is TGTGCCAGCTCACCAGGGTCCTCCGACACTGAAGCTTTCTTT.

The rearrangement uses TRBV7-3 and TRBJ1-6; D unresolved. Germline V gives CDR1 SGHTA, CDR2 FQGTGA. The CDR3 length is 14 residues. V lost 0 bases and J lost 9, with 9 bases in between. CDR3 sequence: CASSLTGLGSPLHF. The CDR3 region has the DNA TGTGCCAGCAGCTTAACAGGGTTGGGTTCACCCCTCCACTTT.

This rearrangement joins TRBV5-8 to TRBJ1-4, with a possible D match to TRBD1 (6 bases). Germline V gives CDR1 SGHTS, CDR2 YDEGEE. CDR3 length: 18 amino acids. V was trimmed by 4 bases and J by 8 bases, leaving 27 bases between them. This chain's CDR3 is CASSRVAAVSQGREKLFF. CDR3 sequence (DNA): TGTGCCAGCAGCCGGGTAGCTGCGGTGTCCCAGGGGCGAGAAAAACTGTTTTTT.

The rearrangement uses TRBV24-1 and TRBJ2-1, with 8 bases lining up with TRBD1. CDR1 and CDR2 from the germline V gene are KGHDR and SFDVKD. The CDR3 runs 16 residues. Trimming took 2 bases from V and 7 from J; bases not matched to a gene: 9. The CDR3 nucleotides read TGTGCCACCAGTGATTCCGGGACAGGTCTGGAGAATGAGCAGTTCTTC. Its translation: CATSDSGTGLENEQFF.

The chain has TRBV10-3 and TRBJ1-3, with D unresolved. CDR1 and CDR2 from the germline V gene are ENHRY and SYGVKD. V was trimmed by 8 bases and J by 2 bases, leaving 10 bases between them. The CDR3 consists of 13 residues. The CDR3 spells CAIRIDTGNTIYF. The CDR3 DNA reads TGTGCCATCCGAATCGACACTGGAAACACCATATATTTT.

The V and J genes are TRBV28 and TRBJ1-5; the D gene is possibly TRBD1 (6 bases). The CDR3 has 14 residues. Germline-derived CDR1 and CDR2 are MDHEN and SYDVKM. The V and J ends lost 2 bases and 6 bases respectively, with 11 bases between them. The CDR3 DNA reads TGTGCCAGCAGTTTAGTCAGGGGAGGTCAGCCCCAGCATTTT. Protein: CASSLVRGGQPQHF.

V is TRBV14 and J is TRBJ1-2, with D unresolved. The V end lost 3 bases, the J end lost 5 bases, and 7 bases lay between the germline ends. This CDR3 contains 12 residues. The germline CDR1 and CDR2 sequences are SGHDN and FVKESK. The CDR3 loop reads CASSQTRYGYTF. CDR3 bases: TGTGCCAGCAGCCAGACTCGGTATGGCTACACCTTC.

V gene TRBV11-2 combines with J gene TRBJ2-1, with 12 bases lining up with TRBD2. Germline V gene lookup returns CDR1 SGHAT and CDR2 FQNNGV. The CDR3 is 16 residues long. J lost 5 bases, V lost 5 bases, and 7 bases had no gene match. The CDR3 nucleotides read TGTGCCAGCAGCCTGGGACTAGCGGGCGGAAACAATGAGCAGTTCTTC. It encodes CASSLGLAGGNNEQFF.

This clone was seen only once. The rearrangement joins TRBV5-1 to TRBJ2-1, with 8 positions matching TRBD1. The length of the CDR3 is 14 residues. V lost 4 bases to trimming and J lost 4 bases; unmatched junction nucleotides: 4. The germline CDR1 and CDR2 sequences are SGHRS and YFSETQ. Written as DNA, the CDR3 is TGCGCCAGCAGCCAGGGGGCCCCGTACAATGAGCAGTTCTTC. Residues: CASSQGAPYNEQFF. Together with reference TRBV5-1 and TRBJ2-1, the CDR3 gives the full variable domain: KAGVTQTPRYLIKTRGQQVTLSCSPISGHRSVSWYQQTPGQGLQFLFEYFSETQRNKGNFPGRFSGRQFSNSRSEMNVSTLELGDSALYLCASSQGAPYNEQFFGPGTRLTVL.

V usage is TRBV28 and J usage is TRBJ1-2; D ambiguous. The germline gives CDR1 MDHEN, CDR2 SYDVKM. Trimming stripped 2 bases from V and 5 bases from J, with 6 bases between. The CDR3 runs to 12 residues. CDR3 DNA: TGTGCCAGCAGTTTACTGAGTTATGGCTACACCTTC. Translated, it gives CASSLLSYGYTF.

The chain combines TRBV9 with TRBJ2-5; 9 positions agree with TRBD2. The CDR3 sequence is 14 residues long. Losses at the gene ends were 3 bases for V and 5 bases for J; bases not matched to a gene: 5. Germline CDR1 reads SGDLS; CDR2 reads YYNGEE. CDR3 sequence reads: CASSEPLAGETQYF. For the CDR3, the DNA is TGTGCCAGCAGCGAACCTCTAGCGGGGGAGACCCAGTACTTC.

The V call is TRBV2, the J call TRBJ2-5; 8 nucleotides align to TRBD1. Germline CDR1 reads SNHLY; CDR2 reads FYNNEI. J lost 3 bases, V lost 5 bases, and 5 bases had no gene match. The CDR3 has 14 amino acids. The CDR3 protein is CASSTGGSKETQYF. CDR3 DNA sequence: TGTGCCAGCAGTACAGGGGGGTCTAAAGAGACCCAGTACTTC.

The chain employs TRBV10-3 and TRBJ1-3; no clear D gene. CDR3 length: 13 amino acids. Trimming removed 2 bases from V and 1 base from J, with 3 bases in between. Germline V gene lookup returns CDR1 ENHRY and CDR2 SYGVKD. The CDR3 DNA is TGTGCCATCAGTGAGAATTCTGGAAACACCATATATTTT. Translated, it gives CAISENSGNTIYF.

V and J are TRBV27 and TRBJ2-1, with D perhaps TRBD1 or TRBD2 (5 bases each). The CDR3 extends over 16 amino acids. V lost 7 bases and J 1 base, leaving 17 bases between the germline ends. The germline CDR1 and CDR2 sequences are MNHEY and SMNVEV (reference sequence). The DNA of the CDR3 is TGTGCCAGCAATTATGGGGGATCCCTATCCTACAATGAGCAGTTCTTC. It specifies CASNYGGSLSYNEQFF.